The next 27 T cell receptor beta chains were all read from a single sample in a study of T-cell reconstitution after alpha-beta-depleted transplantation in children. Unique molecular identifiers featured in how the TCRbeta library was prepared. TCRdb independently ran MiXCR on the PCR reads; one entry per CDR3 protein. The sample records about 17,000 distinct CDR3 sequences, under 6.5% being singletons. Sequences were derived from PBMCs, sampled before TCRalphabeta/CD19-depleted stem cell transplant. These receptors were obtained from a boy aged 5-17 years with acute lymphoblastic leukemia, due to receive a stem cell transplant.

This clonotype was recorded at least ten times. The V gene is TRBV6-1, the J gene TRBJ1-5, with D possibly matching TRBD1 (6 bases). CDR1 and CDR2 from the germline V gene are MNHNS and SASEGT. Deletions cut 4 bases from V and 5 bases from J, with 12 bases between. The CDR3 sequence is 14 residues long. For the CDR3, the DNA is TGTGCCAGCAGTGGTCGGACAGAAGATCAGCCCCAGCATTTT. Amino acid sequence: CASSGRTEDQPQHF.

This clonotype was recorded many times. The rearrangement joins TRBV12-5 to TRBJ2-1; either TRBD1 or TRBD2 may supply D (5 bases each). Trimming removed 3 bases at V and 4 bases at J, with 7 bases between. Germline V gene lookup returns CDR1 LGHNT and CDR2 FRNRAP. The CDR3 sequence is 13 residues long. The CDR3 DNA sequence: TGTGCTAGTGGTTTTGGGGGATACAATGAGCAGTTCTTC. It yields the protein CASGFGGYNEQFF.

In this sample, this clonotype turned up many times. The chain has TRBV5-1 and TRBJ2-5; unclear D gene. V dropped 0 bases and J dropped 4 bases, with 16 bases sitting between them. This CDR3 comprises 16 residues. The germline V gene encodes CDR1 SGHRS and CDR2 YFSETQ. DNA of the CDR3: TGCGCCAGCAGCTTGGGAATGACATTTTCAGGAGAGACCCAGTACTTC. This translates into CASSLGMTFSGETQYF. The whole variable domain, filled in from reference TRBV5-1 and TRBJ2-5, reads KAGVTQTPRYLIKTRGQQVTLSCSPISGHRSVSWYQQTPGQGLQFLFEYFSETQRNKGNFPGRFSGRQFSNSRSEMNVSTLELGDSALYLCASSLGMTFSGETQYFGPGTRLLVL.

Sample share makes this clonotype medium-sized. This chain joins TRBV4-3 and TRBJ2-1; D unresolved. V was clipped by 0 bases and J by 6 bases, with 15 bases between them. The CDR3 totals 16 residues. Germline V CDR1 and CDR2: LGHNA, YSLEER. For the CDR3, the DNA is TGCGCCAGCAGCCAAGATGATTTCGCGCTACGCAATGAGCAGTTCTTC. Amino acids: CASSQDDFALRNEQFF.

There are many counts of this clonotype. The genes are TRBV18 and TRBJ2-4; a weak D match, TRBD1 (6 bases). Trimming removed 3 bases from V and 0 bases from J, with 12 bases in between. The length of the CDR3 is 16 residues. From germline, CDR1 is KGHSH and CDR2 LQKENI. This chain's CDR3 is CASSPFGQLAKNIQYF. CDR3 in DNA: TGTGCCAGCTCACCGTTCGGACAGCTAGCCAAAAACATTCAGTACTTC.

This clonotype occurred many times. The V and J genes are TRBV6-1 and TRBJ1-2; D not resolved. The CDR3 runs to 13 residues. V lost 4 bases to trimming and J lost 7 bases, with 13 bases between them. Germline V gene sequence: CDR1 MNHNS, CDR2 SASEGT. The DNA for the CDR3 is TGTGCCAGCAGTGGTTTCAGGCGCTCTGGCTACACCTTC. Protein: CASSGFRRSGYTF.

The CDR3 bases are TGTGCCAGCAGTGAAGGTAATACGTGGAATCAGCCCCAGCATTTT. This sequence encodes CASSEGNTWNQPQHF. The V and J genes are TRBV6-1 and TRBJ1-5; D gene ambiguous. The germline V gene has CDR1 MNHNS and CDR2 SASEGT. This CDR3 has 15 residues. V shed 1 base and J shed 4 bases, with 11 bases lying between them.

This clonotype was counted at least ten times. This chain joins TRBV11-3 and TRBJ2-3; the D call may be TRBD1 or TRBD2 (5 bases each). CDR3 size: 15 residues. Germline loops: CDR1 SGHNT, CDR2 YENEEA. V was cut by 1 base and J by 3 bases, with 11 bases left in between. CDR3: CASSLGAWGTDTQYF. CDR3 DNA: TGTGCCAGCAGCTTAGGCGCGTGGGGGACAGATACGCAGTATTTT.

This clonotype showed up many times. The chain carries TRBV7-3 and TRBJ1-1; D gene unclear. Trimming left V 5 bases short and J 5 bases short, with 18 bases between. The CDR3 covers 15 residues. The germline gives CDR1 SGHTA, CDR2 FQGTGA. The CDR3 here is CASSRPNRKGTEAFF. CDR3 DNA: TGTGCCAGCAGCCGTCCGAACCGGAAAGGTACTGAAGCTTTCTTT.

In its sample, this clonotype was seen many times. The chain uses TRBV20-1 and TRBJ2-3; 10 bases align to TRBD1. The CDR3 sequence is 16 residues long. The V segment lost 4 bases and the J segment 3 bases; nucleotides outside the gene matches: 10. CDR1 and CDR2 from the germline V gene are DFQATT and SNEGSKA (reference sequence). CDR3 sequence: CSAKSPGQGKTDTQYF. In nucleotides, the CDR3 is TGCAGTGCTAAATCGCCGGGACAGGGGAAAACAGATACGCAGTATTTT.

The chain joins TRBV5-6 to TRBJ2-7; the D call may be TRBD1 or TRBD2 (5 bases each). Germline CDR1 SGHDT, CDR2 YYEEEE. The CDR3 loop spans 14 amino acids. V was pared by 8 bases and J by 2 bases, with 17 bases between. CDR3 region: CARSPGQGPYEQYF. CDR3 coding DNA: TGTGCCAGGAGCCCGGGGCAGGGTCCCTACGAGCAGTACTTC. The entire variable domain, with the rest obtained from reference TRBV5-6 and TRBJ2-7, is as follows: DAGVTQSPTHLIKTRGQQVTLRCSPKSGHDTVSWYQQALGQGPQFIFQYYEEEERQRGNFPDRFSGHQFPNYSSELNVNALLLGDSALYLCARSPGQGPYEQYFGPGTRLTVT.

This clonotype was observed at least ten times. V usage is TRBV20-1 and J usage is TRBJ2-7, with TRBD1 matching 9 bases. Losses at the gene ends were 5 bases for V and 0 bases for J; bases not matched to a gene: 5. The CDR3 length is 14 residues. The germline V gene encodes CDR1 DFQATT and CDR2 SNEGSKA (reference sequence). As DNA, the CDR3 is TGCAGTGCTGAGGACAGGGGAAGCTCCTACGAGCAGTACTTC. Translating it yields CSAEDRGSSYEQYF.

This clonotype was counted many times. This chain uses TRBV7-2 with TRBJ2-5; no definite D call. From germline, CDR1 is SGHTA and CDR2 FQGNSA. Trimming shortened V by 3 bases and J by 2 bases, and 7 bases separated the two germline ends. CDR3 length: 13 amino acids. In DNA, the CDR3 is TGTGCCAGCAGCTTTAGCCAGCAAGAGACCCAGTACTTC. Its protein product is CASSFSQQETQYF.

This clonotype appeared many times. The chain has TRBV2 and TRBJ2-3, with 8 bases that match TRBD1. Germline V gene lookup returns CDR1 SNHLY and CDR2 FYNNEI. CDR3 size: 15 residues. Trimming took 6 bases from V and 0 from J; bases not matched to a gene: 5. As DNA, the CDR3 is TGTGCCAGCAGAAGACAGGGGCTGAGCACAGATACGCAGTATTTT. Its translation is CASRRQGLSTDTQYF.

Many counts were recorded for this clonotype. V usage is TRBV6-5 and J usage is TRBJ2-5; the D gene is possibly TRBD2 (6 bases). The ends were cut back, 1 base at V and 5 bases at J, with 20 bases in the middle. The CDR3 contains 17 residues. The germline V gene encodes CDR1 MNHEY and CDR2 SVGAGI. The CDR3 DNA reads TGTGCCAGCAGTTACTTACTCGGTCGGGGACGGGGGGAGACCCAGTACTTC. Translated, it gives CASSYLLGRGRGETQYF.

This clonotype showed up many times. The CDR3 DNA is TGTGCCACCAGTGATCCCGCGGGACCCGGGGACGAGCAGTACTTC. It is translated as CATSDPAGPGDEQYF. The chain links TRBV24-1 to TRBJ2-7, with D tentatively TRBD2 (6 bases). Germline V gene lookup returns CDR1 KGHDR and CDR2 SFDVKD. Trimming cost V 3 bases and J 5 bases, with 16 bases left between them. This CDR3 comprises 15 residues.

This clonotype was seen many times. The chain links TRBV29-1 to TRBJ2-3, with no clear D. Trimming pared 4 bases from V and 0 bases from J, leaving 8 bases between. CDR1 is SQVTM, CDR2 ANQGSEA, per germline. The CDR3 length is 13 residues. CDR3 residues: CSVVVRSTDTQYF. In nucleotides, the CDR3 is TGCAGCGTTGTGGTCAGGAGCACAGATACGCAGTATTTT.

Many counts were recorded for this clonotype. The chain employs TRBV6-6 and TRBJ1-1; D perhaps matches TRBD1 (6 bases). Germline lookup yields CDR1 MNHNY and CDR2 SVGAGI (reference sequence). The V and J ends lost 11 bases and 0 bases respectively, with 19 bases between them. The CDR3 sequence is 15 residues long. The CDR3 nucleotides are TGTGCCGGAAGACTTTACAGGGCCCTGAACACTGAAGCTTTCTTT. Translation gives CAGRLYRALNTEAFF.

This clonotype was recorded at least ten times. V usage is TRBV5-8 and J usage is TRBJ1-1, with 7 bases identical to TRBD1. The CDR3 extends over 16 amino acids. J lost 5 bases, V lost 1 base, and 11 bases had no gene match. The V gene's germline CDR1 is SGHTS and CDR2 YDEGEE. The CDR3 region has the DNA TGTGCCAGCAGCTTGAAGACAGGGCTGGGGAATACTGAAGCTTTCTTT. Its translation is CASSLKTGLGNTEAFF.

This clonotype was recorded many times. The chain is built from TRBV2 and TRBJ2-7; 11 bases fit TRBD2. Trimming at V came to 6 bases and at J to 2 bases, leaving 9 bases not matched to a gene. From germline, CDR1 is SNHLY and CDR2 FYNNEI. This CDR3 region has 16 residues. CDR3 amino acids: CASSPLLAGDAYEQYF. Here the CDR3 DNA reads TGTGCCAGCAGCCCTCTACTAGCGGGAGATGCCTACGAGCAGTACTTC. The whole variable domain, remainder taken from reference TRBV2 and TRBJ2-7, is EPEVTQTPSHQVTQMGQEVILRCVPISNHLYFYWYRQILGQKVEFLVSFYNNEISEKSEIFDDQFSVERPDGSNFTLKIRSTKLEDSAMYFCASSPLLAGDAYEQYFGPGTRLTVT.

This clonotype was recorded at least ten times. The genes are TRBV20-1 and TRBJ2-1; D is ambiguous. The CDR3 loop spans 11 amino acids. Trimming removed 6 bases from V and 9 bases from J, with 12 bases in between. Germline CDR1 DFQATT, CDR2 SNEGSKA (reference sequence). CDR3: CSASRAVEQFF. CDR3 bases: TGCAGTGCGTCCCGGGCGGTTGAGCAGTTCTTC.

This clonotype showed up many times. The rearrangement joins TRBV7-9 to TRBJ2-1; TRBD1 might be the D (6 bases). Germline V CDR1 and CDR2: SEHNR, FQNEAQ (reference sequence). Trimming took off 8 bases at V and 10 bases at J, with 15 bases between the two ends. There are 12 residues in the CDR3. The CDR3 nucleotides read TGTGCCAGCGCTCACAGGGATGGGGAGCAGTTCTTC. This encodes CASAHRDGEQFF.

This clonotype was picked up a small number of times. V is TRBV19 and J is TRBJ2-2; possible D gene TRBD2, 6 bases. The V gene lost 1 base and the J gene lost 9 bases, with 15 bases spanning the gap. The germline V gene has CDR1 LNHDA and CDR2 SQIVND (reference sequence). The CDR3 has 15 amino acids. CDR3 nucleotide sequence: TGTGCCAGTAGTATAGGCGGAGGGGCCCCCCGGGAGCTGTTTTTT. This sequence encodes CASSIGGGAPRELFF.

This clonotype showed up many times. The chain is built from TRBV9 and TRBJ2-7, with D hard to call. Germline V CDR1 and CDR2: SGDLS, YYNGEE. This CDR3 has 14 residues. Trimming left V 0 bases short and J 2 bases short, with 9 bases between. The DNA of the CDR3 is TGTGCCAGCAGCGTAGGGGCGCCTCCCTACGAGCAGTACTTC. Translated, it gives CASSVGAPPYEQYF.

This clonotype occurred many times. The chain employs TRBV11-2 and TRBJ2-5; the D call may be TRBD1 or TRBD2 (5 bases each). The V gene lost 1 base and the J gene lost 2 bases, with 17 bases spanning the gap. The CDR3 has 17 amino acids. Germline CDR1 and CDR2: SGHAT and FQNNGV. The CDR3 DNA follows: TGTGCCAGCAGCTTAGTGGGACCACAGGCCGCACAAGAGACCCAGTACTTC. As protein: CASSLVGPQAAQETQYF. Supplemented by reference TRBV11-2 and TRBJ2-5, the full variable domain reads EAGVAQSPRYKIIEKRQSVAFWCNPISGHATLYWYQQILGQGPKLLIQFQNNGVVDDSQLPKDRFSAERLKGVDSTLKIQPAKLEDSAVYLCASSLVGPQAAQETQYFGPGTRLLVL.

There are many counts of this clonotype. One end of the junction does not line up with germline, which may come from a read error. The V gene is TRBV29-1, the J gene TRBJ1-2; D ambiguous. The germline V gene has CDR1 SQVTM and CDR2 ANQGSEA. The length of the CDR3 is 10 residues. CDR3 protein: CSVSPYIFDF. For the CDR3, the DNA is TGCAGCGTATCTCCTTACATTTTCGACTTC.

This clonotype was detected ten times or more. The chain links TRBV12-3 or TRBV12-4 to TRBJ2-6; no definite D call. Trimming took 5 bases from V and 3 from J, leaving 11 bases between them. The CDR3 spans 15 residues. The CDR3 DNA reads TGTGCCAGCAGTCCGATGGTCTTTGGGGCCAACGTCCTGACTTTC. This translates into CASSPMVFGANVLTF.